Included here is one T cell receptor (beta chain) sequence, with context. Its specificity is not known. CDR3 size: 15 residues. Germline V gives CDR1 SGHVS, CDR2 FNYEAQ. Trimming pared 1 base from V and 3 bases from J, leaving 10 bases between. The data belong to a study of post-analysis software for immune sequencing data. Study outcomes and limitations: About 5 TRBV segments (TRBV5-6, TRBV5-1 and TRBV20-1 among them) occurred more frequently in patients than in controls.

Tagging with unique molecular identifiers was a feature of the TCR beta cDNA libraries. MiXCR, run by TCRdb on the PCR reads, gives a single entry per CDR3 protein. The profile shows around 770,000 distinct CDR3 sequences, about half of them singletons. Sequenced: blood. The receptor was isolated from a girl aged 10-17 years with multiple sclerosis. The V gene is TRBV7-6, the J gene TRBJ2-1, with a possible D match to TRBD1 (6 bases). CDR3 nucleotides: TGTGCCAGCAGCTTAGACAGGGAAGTCTACAATGAGCAGTTCTTC. Amino acids: CASSLDREVYNEQFF.